The clone carrying this T cell receptor beta chain has a handful of counts. Sequenced by immunoSEQ multiplex PCR; TCRdb stores in-frame clones only, minus some. The profile shows roughly 170,000 clones, roughly 80% of them singletons. This sample was taken from a study of blood T cell repertoires in COVID-19. At the level of the study: The samples span acute and convalescent COVID-19 from the United States, Italy and Spain. T cells, B-cell-depleted T cells, or PBMCs supplied cDNA or gDNA.

Allocation to cohorts depended on clinical history reported by the participants. Cohort 3 recovery required two negative PCRs, clearance, or symptom resolution. Trimming pared 1 base from V and 2 bases from J, leaving 21 bases between. The CDR3 is 18 amino acids. The germline gives CDR1 SGHAT, CDR2 FQNNGV. The sample taken for sequencing was PBMCs or T cells enriched from blood (not recorded which). The chain employs TRBV11-2 and TRBJ2-7; maybe TRBD1 (7 bases). The sequence came from a man between 45 and 60 years old who had recovered from COVID-19. CDR3 region: CASSLARTRGRGAYEQYF. In DNA, the CDR3 is TGTGCCAGCAGCTTAGCGAGAACTAGGGGCAGGGGGGCCTACGAGCAGTACTTC.